The T cell receptor beta chain described here comes from a study of siplizumab effects on memory and regulatory T cells. Study-wide results and limits: Roughly 75-95% of proliferating CD4+ or CD8+ clones lacked an assignable naive or memory phenotype. To unstimulated subsets, only a minor fraction of alloreactive clones could be mapped. Naive T cells apparently outstripped memory cells in diversity and seemed major alloresponse contributors. It was never confirmed that proliferating Tregs from siplizumab cultures were suppressive.

Profiled with immunoSEQ multiplex PCR; TCRdb holds only in-frame clones, not every one. The profile shows over 65,000 clones, just under 95% of them singletons. On this clone: Its antigen is unidentified.

Germline V lookup: CDR1 LGHNA, CDR2 YNFKEQ. The CDR3 length is 17 residues. The V and J ends lost 1 base and 0 bases respectively, with 13 bases between them. The source of this sequence is a human donor in good health. The sample comprised CD8+ T cells sorted from blood. The chain is built from TRBV4-2 and TRBJ2-1; no firm D call. The DNA of the CDR3 is TGTGCCAGCAGCCAAGGGCTAGTGGTCAGCTCCTACAATGAGCAGTTCTTC. It encodes CASSQGLVVSSYNEQFF.